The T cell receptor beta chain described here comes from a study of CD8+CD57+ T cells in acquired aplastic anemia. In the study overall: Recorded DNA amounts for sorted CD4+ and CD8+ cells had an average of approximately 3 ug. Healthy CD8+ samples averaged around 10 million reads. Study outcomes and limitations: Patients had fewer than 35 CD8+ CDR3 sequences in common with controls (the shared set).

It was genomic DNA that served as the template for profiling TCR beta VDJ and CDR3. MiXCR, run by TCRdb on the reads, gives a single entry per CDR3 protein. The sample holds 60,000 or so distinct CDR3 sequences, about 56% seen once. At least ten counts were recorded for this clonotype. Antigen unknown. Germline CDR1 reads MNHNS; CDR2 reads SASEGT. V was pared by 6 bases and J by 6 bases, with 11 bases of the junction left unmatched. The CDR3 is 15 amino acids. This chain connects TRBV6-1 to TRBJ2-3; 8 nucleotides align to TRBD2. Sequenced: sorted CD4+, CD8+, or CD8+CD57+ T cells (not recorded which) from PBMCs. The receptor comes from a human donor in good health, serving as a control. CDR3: CASRSLEPSGDTQYF. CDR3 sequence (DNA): TGTGCCAGCAGATCTCTAGAACCTAGCGGGGATACGCAGTATTTT.